A selection of T cell receptor beta chains follows, all from one sample in a study of T cells in Graves' hyperthyroidism and ophthalmopathy. TCRdb reprocessed the multiplex PCR reads with MiXCR, giving one entry per CDR3 protein. Among some 560,000 distinct CDR3 sequences listed, around 15% were seen once. Sequencing was done on a sample of blood. These receptor sequences come from a woman aged 40-49 years with Graves' hyperthyroidism. CDR3s include the opening cysteine and the closing phenylalanine or tryptophan. D genes are given only for firm matches. A row's size may be missing; if present it is once, few, many or a size class.

many TRBJ2-1 TRBV12-3/TRBV12-4 TRBD2 CASSFPPRGLASHEQFF TGTGCCAGCAGTTTCCCTCCCCGCGGACTAGCGTCCCATGAGCAGTTCTTC
- TRBJ1-5 TRBV20-1 - CSASLWGVSNQPQHF TGCAGTGCTAGTTTGTGGGGAGTTAGCAATCAGCCCCAGCATTTT
- TRBJ1-1 TRBV4-2 - CASSQDTTAGDTEAFF TGTGCCAGCAGCCAAGATACGACAGCTGGGGACACTGAAGCTTTCTTT
many TRBJ1-4 TRBV7-2 - CASSLGRPEKLFF TGTGCCAGCAGCTTGGGGCGGCCTGAAAAACTGTTTTTT
many TRBJ2-5 TRBV20-1 - CSANRLGEKPQETQYF TGCAGTGCTAATCGTTTGGGAGAGAAACCCCAAGAGACCCAGTACTTC
- TRBJ2-6 TRBV19 - CASGFQVSGANVLTF TGTGCCAGTGGTTTCCAGGTATCTGGGGCCAACGTCCTGACTTTC
many TRBJ2-1 TRBV28 - CASSFRDNSYNEQFF TGTGCCAGCAGTTTCCGGGACAACTCCTACAATGAGCAGTTCTTC
many TRBJ2-1 TRBV2 - CASSGGSAENYNEQFF TGTGCCAGCAGTGGGGGATCAGCGGAAAACTACAATGAGCAGTTCTTC
- TRBJ2-2 TRBV24-1 TRBD1 CATSDETGGRYGELFF TGTGCCACCAGTGATGAGACAGGGGGTCGATACGGGGAGCTGTTTTTT
- TRBJ2-7 TRBV30 - CAWRPWSSESSYEQYF TGTGCCTGGAGGCCATGGTCCAGCGAGAGCTCCTACGAGCAGTACTTC